These T cell receptor beta chains were read from a single sample in a study of yellow fever vaccine responses in identical twins. Via MiXCR, TCRdb re-called the RT-PCR reads, giving one row per CDR3 protein. The sample has around 20,000 distinct CDR3 sequences, approximately 60% seen once; the top ten hold roughly 7.7%. This specimen consisted of T cells from blood (PBMCs), unsorted or a sorted subset (not recorded which), obtained before or after yellow fever vaccination (not recorded which). The receptors come from a woman younger than 30 who received the yellow fever vaccine. CDR3s include the opening cysteine and the closing phenylalanine or tryptophan. D genes are given only for firm matches. For some rows the clone size is stated as once, few or many, or as a class when expanded; others skip it.

V: TRBV11-2
size: few
J: TRBJ2-2
D: TRBD2
CDR3: CASTRRSGGAVGELFF
DNA: TGTGCCAGCACCCGGCGTAGCGGGGGGGCCGTCGGGGAGCTGTTTTTT

V: TRBV25-1
size: few
J: TRBJ2-1
D: TRBD1
CDR3: CASSSNGQGRNEQFF
DNA: TGTGCCAGCAGTTCCAACGGACAGGGGCGCAATGAGCAGTTCTTC

V: TRBV28
size: -
J: TRBJ1-1
D: TRBD1
CDR3: CASSRGLNTEAFF
DNA: TGTGCCAGCAGCAGGGGGTTGAACACTGAAGCTTTCTTT

V: TRBV3-1
size: -
J: TRBJ1-5
D: -
CDR3: CASSQTGANQPQHF
DNA: TGTGCCAGCAGCCAGACGGGGGCAAATCAGCCCCAGCATTTT

V: TRBV28
size: few
J: TRBJ2-7
D: -
CDR3: CASSPAGTWPYEQYF
DNA: TGTGCCAGCAGCCCCGCCGGGACATGGCCGTACGAGCAGTACTTC

V: TRBV20-1
size: few
J: TRBJ2-3
D: TRBD1
CDR3: CSARDPRTGPTDTQYF
DNA: TGCAGTGCTAGAGATCCTAGGACAGGTCCCACAGATACGCAGTATTTT

V: TRBV11-3
size: -
J: TRBJ2-5
D: -
CDR3: CASSLGQDQTQYF
DNA: TGTGCCAGCAGCTTAGGGCAGGATCAGACCCAGTACTTC

V: TRBV29-1
size: -
J: TRBJ2-5
D: -
CDR3: CSVEYLQETQYF
DNA: TGCAGCGTTGAGTACCTCCAAGAGACCCAGTACTTC

V: TRBV5-6
size: few
J: TRBJ2-5
D: TRBD2
CDR3: CASSLLGGGETQYF
DNA: TGTGCCAGCAGCTTGTTGGGGGGAGGGGAGACCCAGTACTTC

V: TRBV20-1
size: once
J: TRBJ2-1
D: -
CDR3: CSATGVGEQFF
DNA: TGCAGTGCTACGGGTGTCGGTGAGCAGTTCTTC

V: TRBV4-2
size: -
J: TRBJ1-5
D: -
CDR3: CASSTRRVGNQPQHF
DNA: TGTGCCAGCAGCACCCGACGGGTGGGCAATCAGCCCCAGCATTTT

V: TRBV7-6
size: -
J: TRBJ2-1
D: TRBD2
CDR3: CASSRTPSGGAEQFF
DNA: TGTGCCAGCAGCAGAACCCCTAGCGGGGGGGCTGAGCAGTTCTTC

V: TRBV19
size: once
J: TRBJ1-4
D: TRBD1
CDR3: CASSIGGTGDEKLFF
DNA: TGTGCCAGTAGTATCGGCGGGACAGGGGATGAAAAACTGTTTTTT

V: TRBV5-1
size: -
J: TRBJ2-5
D: TRBD1
CDR3: CASSLWGQGRETQYF
DNA: TGCGCCAGCAGCTTGTGGGGACAGGGTCGAGAGACCCAGTACTTC

V: TRBV7-9
size: -
J: TRBJ2-1
D: -
CDR3: CASSLARNNEQFF
DNA: TGTGCCAGCAGCTTAGCCAGGAACAATGAGCAGTTCTTC

V: TRBV4-1
size: few
J: TRBJ2-2
D: TRBD1
CDR3: CASRAGTGNTGELFF
DNA: TGCGCCAGCAGAGCCGGGACAGGGAACACCGGGGAGCTGTTTTTT

V: TRBV29-1
size: -
J: TRBJ2-7
D: TRBD1
CDR3: CSAGTGDYEQYF
DNA: TGCAGCGCCGGGACAGGGGATTACGAGCAGTACTTC

V: TRBV12-3/TRBV12-4
size: few
J: TRBJ2-1
D: -
CDR3: CASSFQTSYNEQFF
DNA: TGTGCCAGCAGTTTCCAGACTTCCTACAATGAGCAGTTCTTC

V: TRBV4-2
size: -
J: TRBJ2-7
D: TRBD2
CDR3: CASSPPGTKSYEQYF
DNA: TGTGCCAGCAGCCCCCCCGGGACTAAGTCCTACGAGCAGTACTTC

V: TRBV7-3
size: -
J: TRBJ2-2
D: -
CDR3: CASSRDTGELFF
DNA: TGTGCCAGCAGCCGGGACACCGGGGAGCTGTTTTTT

V: TRBV7-2
size: -
J: TRBJ1-3
D: -
CDR3: CASSLRGGAGNTIYF
DNA: TGTGCCAGCAGCTTACGGGGTGGCGCTGGAAACACCATATATTTT

V: TRBV5-1
size: -
J: TRBJ2-2
D: -
CDR3: CASSLAAKNTGELFF
DNA: TGCGCCAGCAGCTTGGCAGCGAAGAACACCGGGGAGCTGTTTTTT

V: TRBV27
size: few
J: TRBJ2-3
D: -
CDR3: CGAGKNTQYF
DNA: TGTGGGGCAGGGAAAAATACGCAGTATTTT

V: TRBV7-6
size: -
J: TRBJ1-5
D: TRBD1
CDR3: CASSLGTGFYSNQPQHF
DNA: TGTGCCAGCAGCTTAGGGACAGGGTTTTATAGCAATCAGCCCCAGCATTTT

V: TRBV11-1
size: -
J: TRBJ2-5
D: -
CDR3: CASAVGGKETQYF
DNA: TGTGCCAGCGCAGTCGGAGGGAAAGAGACCCAGTACTTC

V: TRBV4-2
size: -
J: TRBJ2-2
D: TRBD2
CDR3: CASSQEVAGYTGELFF
DNA: TGTGCCAGCAGCCAAGAGGTAGCGGGGTACACCGGGGAGCTGTTTTTT

V: TRBV18
size: -
J: TRBJ1-1
D: TRBD1
CDR3: CASSPSTGGTEAFF
DNA: TGTGCCAGCTCACCTAGTACAGGGGGCACTGAAGCTTTCTTT

V: TRBV2
size: -
J: TRBJ2-5
D: -
CDR3: CASSDPLGTPNEETQYF
DNA: TGTGCCAGCAGTGACCCGCTCGGGACCCCCAACGAGGAGACCCAGTACTTC

V: TRBV4-2
size: few
J: TRBJ1-2
D: -
CDR3: CASSQDRGGYTF
DNA: TGTGCCAGCAGCCAAGACCGTGGAGGCTACACCTTC

V: TRBV11-3
size: -
J: TRBJ2-1
D: TRBD2
CDR3: CASSLELAGGPTEQFF
DNA: TGTGCCAGCAGCTTAGAACTAGCGGGGGGGCCCACTGAGCAGTTCTTC

V: TRBV28
size: few
J: TRBJ2-3
D: TRBD1
CDR3: CASRTGQGVTDTQYF
DNA: TGTGCCAGCAGGACGGGACAGGGGGTGACAGATACGCAGTATTTT

V: TRBV11-3
size: -
J: TRBJ1-1
D: TRBD1
CDR3: CASSFSGGRTEAFF
DNA: TGTGCCAGCAGCTTTTCAGGGGGAAGGACTGAAGCTTTCTTT

V: TRBV25-1
size: -
J: TRBJ1-3
D: -
CDR3: CASSEYGPLTSGNTIYF
DNA: TGTGCCAGCAGTGAATACGGCCCACTGACCTCTGGAAACACCATATATTTT

V: TRBV4-2
size: -
J: TRBJ2-3
D: TRBD2
CDR3: CASSQDLAGGGTDTQYF
DNA: TGTGCCAGCAGCCAAGATCTAGCGGGAGGGGGCACAGATACGCAGTATTTT

V: TRBV28
size: -
J: TRBJ1-1
D: -
CDR3: CASSTPALGEAFF
DNA: TGTGCCAGCAGCACCCCGGCGTTAGGGGAAGCTTTCTTT

V: TRBV11-1
size: -
J: TRBJ1-2
D: -
CDR3: CASSFPGQTLTNYGYTF
DNA: TGTGCCAGCAGCTTCCCCGGACAAACTCTCACTAACTATGGCTACACCTTC

V: TRBV27
size: -
J: TRBJ2-3
D: -
CDR3: CASMLAGRLTDTQYF
DNA: TGTGCCAGCATGTTGGCGGGGAGGTTAACAGATACGCAGTATTTT

V: TRBV13
size: once
J: TRBJ1-5
D: -
CDR3: CASSPQGQPQHF
DNA: TGTGCCAGCAGCCCTCAGGGGCAGCCCCAGCATTTT

V: TRBV7-6
size: -
J: TRBJ2-5
D: -
CDR3: CASSFRSLSLETQYF
DNA: TGTGCCAGCAGCTTTCGGAGTCTTAGCTTAGAGACCCAGTACTTC

V: TRBV14
size: -
J: TRBJ2-1
D: -
CDR3: CASSRGGWSYNEQFF
DNA: TGTGCCAGCAGCCGAGGAGGTTGGTCCTACAATGAGCAGTTCTTC

V: TRBV28
size: few
J: TRBJ1-1
D: -
CDR3: CASSPPPSERAFF
DNA: TGTGCCAGCAGTCCGCCACCCTCGGAGAGAGCTTTCTTT

V: TRBV11-1
size: -
J: TRBJ1-2
D: TRBD1
CDR3: CASSPGTGDSGYTF
DNA: TGTGCCAGCAGCCCCGGGACAGGGGATTCGGGCTACACCTTC

V: TRBV7-3
size: -
J: TRBJ2-1
D: -
CDR3: CASSLEIRDPPHEQFF
DNA: TGTGCCAGCAGTCTAGAGATCCGGGACCCCCCCCATGAGCAGTTCTTC

V: TRBV5-6
size: -
J: TRBJ2-1
D: -
CDR3: CASSSLQTTKNYNEQFF
DNA: TGTGCCAGCAGCTCCTTACAGACGACAAAAAATTACAATGAGCAGTTCTTC